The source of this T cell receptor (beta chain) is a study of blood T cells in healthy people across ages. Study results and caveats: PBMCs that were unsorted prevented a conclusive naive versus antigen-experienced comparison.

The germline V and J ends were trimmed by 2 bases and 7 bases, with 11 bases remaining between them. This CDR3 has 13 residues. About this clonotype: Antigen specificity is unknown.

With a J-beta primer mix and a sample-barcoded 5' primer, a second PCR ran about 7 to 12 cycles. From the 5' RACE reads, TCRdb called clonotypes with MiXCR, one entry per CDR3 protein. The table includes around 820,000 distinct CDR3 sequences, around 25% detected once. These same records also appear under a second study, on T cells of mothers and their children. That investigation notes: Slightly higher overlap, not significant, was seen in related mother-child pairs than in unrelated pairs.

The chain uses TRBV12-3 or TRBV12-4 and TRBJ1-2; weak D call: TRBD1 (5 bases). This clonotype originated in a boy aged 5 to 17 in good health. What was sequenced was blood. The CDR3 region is CASSLPGAGGYTF. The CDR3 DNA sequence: TGTGCCAGCAGTTTACCCGGGGCAGGTGGCTACACCTTC.